This T cell receptor (beta chain) was found in a study of blood T cell repertoires in COVID-19. Study-wide context: Both acute and convalescent COVID-19 samples were obtained from the United States, Italy and Spain. From T cells, B-cell-depleted T cells, or PBMCs came the material, which was cDNA or gDNA.

With 6 bases clipped from V and 9 bases from J, the junction kept 9 bases outside the gene matches. The germline V gene has CDR1 SGHAT and CDR2 FQNNGV. The CDR3 loop spans 15 amino acids. In the authors' workflow: Reference gene primer amplification yielded estimated nucleated cell counts. Only in-frame clones appear in the TCRdb table, and some are missing; sequencing was by immunoSEQ multiplex PCR. V and J calls and clone size are as listed in that table; D and trimming were resolved from the DNA. The data show 360,000 or so clones, roughly 90% seen once. The chain joins TRBV11-2 to TRBJ1-6, with TRBD1 matching 9 bases. Material for sequencing was peripheral blood. The clonotype originates from a young man with active or convalescent COVID-19. This chain's CDR3 is CASSPRDRAGSPLHF. CDR3 in DNA: TGTGCCAGCAGTCCCCGGGACAGGGCCGGTTCACCCCTCCACTTT.